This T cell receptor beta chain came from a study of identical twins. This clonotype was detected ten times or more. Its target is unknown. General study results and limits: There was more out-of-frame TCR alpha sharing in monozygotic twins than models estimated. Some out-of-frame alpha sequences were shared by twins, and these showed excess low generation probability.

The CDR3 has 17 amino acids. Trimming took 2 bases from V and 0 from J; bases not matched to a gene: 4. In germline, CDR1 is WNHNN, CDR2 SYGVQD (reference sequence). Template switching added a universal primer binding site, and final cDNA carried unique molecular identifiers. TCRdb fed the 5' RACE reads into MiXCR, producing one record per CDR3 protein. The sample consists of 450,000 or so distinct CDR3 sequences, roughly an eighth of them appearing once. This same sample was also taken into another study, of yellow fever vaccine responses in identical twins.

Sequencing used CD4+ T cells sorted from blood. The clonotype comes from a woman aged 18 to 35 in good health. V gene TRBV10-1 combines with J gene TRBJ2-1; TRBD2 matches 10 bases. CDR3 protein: CASSERTSGASYNEQFF. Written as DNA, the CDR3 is TGCGCCAGCAGTGAGAGGACTAGCGGAGCCTCCTACAATGAGCAGTTCTTC.